One and the same sample provided the 15 T cell receptor beta chains below, sequenced in a study of lymphopenia after photon versus proton radiotherapy. Sequencing was performed with immunoSEQ multiplex PCR; in TCRdb, only in-frame clones are kept and a portion is missing. The data contain more than 30,000 clones, roughly 89% of them seen just once; the ten biggest clones take up approximately 6.6%. Source: peripheral blood, taken from a patient treated with proton-based radiotherapy. These receptors all come from a woman in her 70s with pancreatic cancer. Some clones in this sample may be carry-over from other donors' samples.

The chain combines TRBV12-2 with TRBJ2-7; TRBD2, as called in the table, went unchecked against the DNA. TRBV12-2 is tagged as a pseudogene. The CDR3 runs to 15 residues. The CDR3 DNA follows: TGTGCAAGTCGCTTAGCGGCGGGAGTCTCGTACGAGCAGTACTTC. Amino acid sequence: CASRLAAGVSYEQYF.

J is TRBJ1-5 and V is TRBV28, with D possibly matching TRBD1 (6 bases). The CDR3 has 17 residues. V shed 8 bases and J shed 6 bases, with 26 bases lying between them. CDR1 is MDHEN and CDR2 is SYDVKM in the germline V gene. Here the CDR3 DNA reads TGTGCCAGCGGTATTGCGGGGGCAGGCTCACTAAGTCAGCCCCAGCATTTT. It specifies CASGIAGAGSLSQPQHF. Filled out from reference TRBV28 and TRBJ1-5, the complete variable domain reads DVKVTQSSRYLVKRTGEKVFLECVQDMDHENMFWYRQDPGLGLRLIYFSYDVKMKEKGDIPEGYSVSREKKERFSLILESASTNQTSMYLCASGIAGAGSLSQPQHFGDGTRLSIL.

The chain links TRBV28 to TRBJ2-3; 7 nucleotides match TRBD1. Germline values: CDR1 MDHEN, CDR2 SYDVKM. The J segment lost 1 base and the V segment lost 10 bases, leaving 5 bases of the junction unmatched. The CDR3 is 13 amino acids. The CDR3 nucleotides are TGTGCCACCCACAGGGGTGGCACAGATACGCAGTATTTT. It translates to CATHRGGTDTQYF.

The chain carries TRBV18 and TRBJ2-5, with no clear D. Deletions cut 0 bases from V and 3 bases from J, with 8 bases between. Germline values: CDR1 KGHSH, CDR2 LQKENI. This CDR3 is 14 amino acids long. DNA for the CDR3: TGTGCCAGCTCACCACCGCTCGCGGAAGAGACCCAGTACTTC. As protein: CASSPPLAEETQYF.

The chain uses TRBV7-9 and TRBJ1-6; 9 positions agree with TRBD1. V was pared by 5 bases and J by 5 bases, with 4 bases of the junction left unmatched. The CDR3 contains 15 residues. In germline, CDR1 is SEHNR, CDR2 FQNEAQ (reference sequence). CDR3 DNA: TGTGCCAGCAGCGCCTGGGACAGGGATAATTCACCCCTCCACTTT. It is translated as CASSAWDRDNSPLHF.

This clone has a handful of counts. This CDR3 is CASSLMGRGLSDNEQFF. CDR3 nucleotide sequence: TGTGCCAGCAGCTTAATGGGCAGGGGTTTATCGGACAATGAGCAGTTCTTC. This chain joins TRBV11-2 and TRBJ2-1; possibly TRBD1 for D (6 bases). CDR1 is SGHAT and CDR2 is FQNNGV in the germline V gene. V lost 2 bases to trimming and J lost 5 bases, with 19 bases between them. This CDR3 spans 17 amino acids.

This chain uses TRBV25-1 with TRBJ2-7, with TRBD1 identical over 7 bases. Unmatched junction bases numbered 9, after V lost 6 bases and J lost 1 base. CDR3 size: 15 residues. Germline V gives CDR1 MGHDK, CDR2 SYGVNS. CDR3 DNA: TGTGCCAGCAGATCTAGACAGGGCTCATCCTACGAGCAGTACTTC. Translated: CASRSRQGSSYEQYF.

The J gene is TRBJ2-3, the V gene TRBV7-2; 9 bases agree with TRBD2. This CDR3 is 15 amino acids long. Unmatched junction bases numbered 6, after V lost 2 bases and J lost 6 bases. In germline, CDR1 is SGHTA, CDR2 FQGNSA. The CDR3 here is CASSLIAGVADTQYF. The CDR3 nucleotides are TGTGCCAGCAGCTTAATAGCGGGAGTCGCTGATACGCAGTATTTT.

The chain recombines TRBV28 with TRBJ2-7; 11 bases agree with TRBD2. The CDR3 runs to 18 residues. Germline loops: CDR1 MDHEN, CDR2 SYDVKM. Germline trimming cut 6 bases from V and 4 bases from J; bases unmatched to any gene: 17. As DNA, the CDR3 is TGTGCCAGCAGCCGCCGTCCGGGACTAGCGGATAACTATTACGAGCAGTACTTC. This codes for CASSRRPGLADNYYEQYF.

The chain links TRBV5-1 to TRBJ2-7; 7 bases align to TRBD2. Germline CDR1 reads SGHRS; CDR2 reads YFSETQ. The CDR3 covers 14 residues. J was trimmed by 0 bases and V by 2 bases; bases with no gene match: 2. In DNA form, the CDR3 reads TGCGCCAGCAGCTTTACTAGCGACTCCTACGAGCAGTACTTC. Protein product: CASSFTSDSYEQYF.

The genes are TRBV10-3 and TRBJ2-1; 8 bases are shared with TRBD2. This CDR3 comprises 16 residues. The germline gives CDR1 ENHRY, CDR2 SYGVKD. The V gene end was trimmed by 6 bases and the J gene end by 0 bases; junction bases not matched to a gene: 7. The chain's CDR3 is CAISRAGASSYNEQFF. The CDR3 bases are TGTGCCATCAGCCGAGCGGGAGCTAGCTCCTACAATGAGCAGTTCTTC.

The V and J genes are TRBV6-1 and TRBJ1-5; the match to TRBD1 covers 8 bases. CDR1 and CDR2 (germline): MNHNS, SASEGT. The CDR3 has 17 amino acids. V lost 2 bases to trimming and J lost 0 bases; unmatched junction nucleotides: 6. The CDR3: CASSEFLGQASNQPQHF. The CDR3 DNA sequence: TGTGCCAGCAGTGAATTTTTGGGACAGGCTAGCAATCAGCCCCAGCATTTT.

A single count supports this clone. The chain couples TRBV15 to TRBJ2-5; 8 bases fit TRBD1. The CDR3 sequence is 17 residues long. Germline V gene lookup returns CDR1 LNHNV and CDR2 YYDKDF (reference sequence). V lost 2 bases and J lost 4; bases outside the gene matches: 12. CDR3 region: CATSRLLAGGFGETQYF. The CDR3 nucleotides read TGTGCCACCAGCAGACTTCTCGCAGGGGGCTTCGGAGAGACCCAGTACTTC.

J is TRBJ2-7 and V is TRBV28, with a tentative D call TRBD2 (6 bases). The V gene lost 6 bases and the J gene lost 2 bases, with 17 bases spanning the gap. Germline assignment: CDR1 MDHEN and CDR2 SYDVKM. The CDR3 loop spans 15 amino acids. The DNA for the CDR3 is TGTGCCAGCAGAAAAGGGGTAGCGGCGCCCTACGAGCAGTACTTC. Its protein is CASRKGVAAPYEQYF.

Here the CDR3 DNA reads TGTGCCAGCAGCTTAGGCGTCAGCTACGAGCAGTACTTC. Translation gives CASSLGVSYEQYF. This sequence joins TRBV7-2 and TRBJ2-7; no clear D gene. The CDR3 extends over 13 amino acids. Germline CDR1 SGHTA, CDR2 FQGNSA. V shed 1 base and J shed 3 bases, with 7 bases lying between them.